This section outlines one TCR beta chain sequence together with its context. Original analysis: Nucleated cell number was recorded as an estimate derived from reference gene primer amplification. Measured with immunoSEQ multiplex PCR; TCRdb has only the in-frame clones, and not every one. Clone size and V and J calls were adopted from that table, with D and trimming inferred from the DNA. The data show around 470,000 clones, 89% seen once. Patients from Seattle were sampled longitudinally, starting during active infection. Losses at the gene ends were 1 base for V and 11 bases for J; bases not matched to a gene: 9. Germline V gene data show CDR1 as MGHRA and CDR2 as YSYEKL. The CDR3 contains 15 residues. The data were obtained in a study of blood T cell repertoires in COVID-19. Study-level background: PBMCs, B-cell-depleted T cells, or T cells were the source of the cDNA or gDNA that made up the material.

Sequenced input: peripheral blood. The genes are TRBV4-1 and TRBJ1-4; TRBD1 aligns across 8 bases. The receptor was derived from a young man with COVID-19, enrolled during active disease. CDR3 DNA: TGCGCCAGCAGCCAAGTGTCCAGGGGGCAAAATAAACTGTTTTTT. Amino acids: CASSQVSRGQNKLFF.